This is a list of T cell receptor beta chains from one sample in a study of blood T cell repertoires in COVID-19. Assay: immunoSEQ multiplex PCR; the TCRdb copy retains only in-frame clones and omits some. The table lists some 300,000 clones, approximately 88% of them singletons. Sequencing was done on a sample of peripheral blood. Every receptor here comes from a woman aged 25 to 39 who had recovered from COVID-19. CDR3s include the opening cysteine and the closing phenylalanine or tryptophan. D genes are given only for firm matches. Where a row states a size, it is once, few, many or the class of an expanded clone; other rows omit it.

>TRBV5-1|NA|TRBJ1-3|TRBD1
CASSPGGGRDTIYF
TGCGCCAGCAGCCCGGGAGGGGGCCGGGACACCATATATTTT
>TRBV3-1/TRBV3-2|NA|TRBJ1-1|NA
CASSTQVTNTEAFF
TGTGCCAGCAGCACACAGGTAACGAACACTGAAGCTTTCTTT
>TRBV7-8|NA|TRBJ1-2|TRBD1
CASSPTGEGYTF
TGTGCCAGCAGCCCCACAGGGGAAGGCTACACCTTC
>TRBV30|NA|TRBJ2-5|TRBD2
CAWRKGLAGGQETQYF
TGTGCCTGGAGAAAGGGACTAGCGGGGGGGCAGGAGACCCAGTACTTC
>TRBV6-2/TRBV6-3|few|TRBJ2-2|NA
CASSPLRGTTGELFF
TGTGCCAGCAGCCCCCTCCGGGGGACCACCGGGGAGCTGTTTTTT
>TRBV19|NA|TRBJ1-5|TRBD1
CASSVRDRVSNQPQHF
TGTGCCAGTAGTGTCCGGGACAGGGTTAGCAATCAGCCCCAGCATTTT
>TRBV15|NA|TRBJ1-4|TRBD1
CATSRDRAEKLFF
TGTGCCACCAGCAGGGACAGGGCTGAAAAACTGTTTTTT
>TRBV5-4|NA|TRBJ2-2|TRBD1
CASSSGQGETGELFF
TGTGCCAGCAGCTCGGGACAGGGAGAAACCGGGGAGCTGTTTTTT
>TRBV20-1|NA|TRBJ2-5|NA
CSARPIETQYF
TGCAGTGCTAGACCCATAGAGACCCAGTACTTC
>TRBV27|NA|TRBJ2-7|TRBD1
CASSLSPGTGVHEQYF
TGTGCCAGCAGTTTATCCCCCGGGACAGGGGTCCACGAGCAGTACTTC
>TRBV7-9|NA|TRBJ1-2|NA
CASSTQGSNYGYTF
TGTGCCAGCAGTACACAGGGTTCGAACTATGGCTACACCTTC
>TRBV2|NA|TRBJ1-1|NA
CASLDRPPSNTEAFF
TGTGCCAGCCTTGACAGGCCCCCGTCAAACACTGAAGCTTTCTTT
>TRBV5-1|NA|TRBJ2-5|NA
CASSPGLSWLQETQYF
TGCGCCAGCAGCCCTGGACTAAGCTGGCTCCAAGAGACCCAGTACTTC
>TRBV5-1|NA|TRBJ1-6|NA
CASRDREFNSPLHF
TGCGCCAGCAGGGACAGAGAATTTAATTCACCCCTCCACTTT
>TRBV9|NA|TRBJ2-3|NA
CASSFGLITDTQYF
TGTGCCAGCAGCTTCGGTCTAATCACAGATACGCAGTATTTT
>TRBV15|NA|TRBJ2-5|TRBD2
CATSHTPTSGTQETQYF
TGTGCCACCAGCCACACCCCCACTAGCGGAACACAAGAGACCCAGTACTTC
>TRBV18|NA|TRBJ2-7|TRBD2
CASSSGLVSYEQYF
TGTGCCAGCTCATCGGGACTAGTTTCCTACGAGCAGTACTTC
>TRBV28|few|TRBJ1-5|NA
CASSFGPGNQPQHF
TGTGCCAGCAGTTTTGGCCCCGGCAATCAGCCCCAGCATTTT
>TRBV4-2|NA|TRBJ2-1|TRBD2
CASSPGPGTISYNEQFF
TGTGCCAGCAGCCCGGGCCCCGGGACTATCTCCTACAATGAGCAGTTCTTC
>TRBV5-1|NA|TRBJ1-6|NA
CASSLRGNNSPLHF
TGCGCCAGCAGCTTACGAGGAAATAATTCACCCCTCCACTTT
>TRBV6-5|NA|TRBJ2-7|NA
CASSSSRSHYEQYF
TGTGCCAGCAGTTCTAGTAGATCCCACTACGAGCAGTACTTC
>TRBV5-1|NA|TRBJ1-6|TRBD1
CASSFGQGTNSPLHF
TGCGCCAGCAGCTTCGGACAGGGGACGAATTCACCCCTCCACTTT
>TRBV4-2|NA|TRBJ2-1|TRBD1
CASSRGIGTGDNEQFF
TGTGCCAGCAGCCGAGGGATCGGGACAGGGGACAATGAGCAGTTCTTC
>TRBV3-1/TRBV3-2|NA|TRBJ2-3|TRBD2
CASSHLASGGATDTQYF
TGTGCCAGCAGCCATTTGGCTAGCGGGGGGGCCACAGATACGCAGTATTTT
>TRBV6-1|NA|TRBJ1-4|NA
CASSEAPGPNEKLFF
TGTGCCAGCAGTGAAGCTCCAGGCCCTAATGAAAAACTGTTTTTT
>TRBV4-3|NA|TRBJ1-2|NA
CASSQDPGRGYGYTF
TGCGCCAGCAGCCAAGATCCAGGGAGGGGATATGGCTACACCTTC
>TRBV18|NA|TRBJ1-4|NA
CASSPDWGAEKLFF
TGTGCCAGCTCACCAGACTGGGGAGCTGAAAAACTGTTTTTT
>TRBV2|NA|TRBJ1-2|TRBD1
CASSYVEQGARGYTF
TGTGCCAGCAGTTACGTGGAGCAGGGGGCGCGGGGCTACACCTTC
>TRBV7-9|NA|TRBJ1-5|NA
CAASWWGENQPQHF
TGTGCGGCCTCATGGTGGGGAGAAAATCAGCCCCAGCATTTT
>TRBV29-1|NA|TRBJ2-7|TRBD1
CSVATGATYEQYF
TGCAGCGTTGCAACAGGGGCCACCTACGAGCAGTACTTC
>TRBV5-1|NA|TRBJ2-7|TRBD1
CASSLTGQGASYEQYF
TGCGCCAGCAGCTTGACCGGACAGGGGGCTTCCTACGAGCAGTACTTC
>TRBV7-9|NA|TRBJ2-6|NA
CASSLVAGSGANVLTF
TGTGCCAGCAGCTTAGTGGCAGGATCCGGGGCCAACGTCCTGACTTTC
>TRBV7-9|NA|TRBJ2-7|NA
CASSLVGETPYEQYF
TGTGCCAGCAGCTTAGTTGGGGAGACCCCCTACGAGCAGTACTTC
>TRBV28|NA|TRBJ2-7|NA
CASSPQTLSAPYEQYF
TGTGCCAGCAGTCCACAGACCCTAAGTGCCCCCTACGAGCAGTACTTC
>TRBV7-8|NA|TRBJ1-5|NA
CASSLERQYSNQPQHF
TGTGCCAGCAGCTTAGAAAGACAGTACAGCAATCAGCCCCAGCATTTT
>TRBV5-1|NA|TRBJ2-7|TRBD1
CASSLWGTDNSYEQYF
TGCGCCAGCAGCTTGTGGGGGACAGACAACTCCTACGAGCAGTACTTC
>TRBV6-2/TRBV6-3|few|TRBJ2-3|TRBD2
CASSPWTSGGSDTQYF
TGTGCCAGCAGTCCCTGGACTAGCGGGGGGTCAGATACGCAGTATTTT
>TRBV3-1/TRBV3-2|NA|TRBJ2-5|NA
CASSPSGETQYF
TGTGCCAGCAGCCCCTCAGGAGAGACCCAGTACTTC
>TRBV6-5|few|TRBJ2-2|NA
CASSYEGSVRAGELFF
TGTGCCAGCAGTTACGAGGGTTCAGTAAGGGCCGGGGAGCTGTTTTTT
>TRBV6-5|once|TRBJ2-7|NA
CASSYSGREAYEQYF
TGTGCCAGCAGTTACTCGGGCCGGGAAGCCTACGAGCAGTACTTC
>TRBV28|NA|TRBJ1-1|NA
CASTPSGTYTEAFF
TGTGCCAGCACCCCATCGGGAACTTACACTGAAGCTTTCTTT
>TRBV5-1|NA|TRBJ1-5|NA
CASSLGQNQPQHF
TGCGCCAGCAGCTTGGGACAAAATCAGCCCCAGCATTTT
>TRBV28|once|TRBJ1-4|TRBD1
CASRTGANEKLFF
TGTGCCAGCAGGACAGGGGCTAATGAAAAACTGTTTTTT
>TRBV18|NA|TRBJ1-1|TRBD1
CASSPQGAHTEAFF
TGTGCCAGCTCACCTCAGGGGGCCCACACTGAAGCTTTCTTT
>TRBV20-1|NA|TRBJ1-3|NA
CSASRGWGTNTIYF
TGCAGTGCTAGTAGGGGCTGGGGAACAAACACCATATATTTT
>TRBV11-2|NA|TRBJ1-4|NA
CASSLRTQAGGEKLFF
TGTGCCAGCAGCCTTCGGACGCAGGCGGGTGGGGAAAAACTGTTTTTT
>TRBV9|once|TRBJ1-1|TRBD1
CASSVENRGNTEAFF
TGTGCCAGCAGCGTAGAAAACAGGGGGAACACTGAAGCTTTCTTT
>TRBV2|NA|TRBJ2-5|NA
CASRKEQIFQETQYF
TGTGCCAGCAGGAAGGAGCAGATCTTCCAAGAGACCCAGTACTTC
>TRBV15|NA|TRBJ2-7|NA
CATSRDLGQGQYF
TGTGCCACCAGCAGAGATTTGGGGCAGGGCCAGTACTTC
>TRBV7-6|NA|TRBJ2-7|TRBD2
CASSLGRGAYEQYF
TGTGCCAGCAGCCTCGGACGGGGGGCCTACGAGCAGTACTTC
>TRBV28|once|TRBJ2-7|TRBD2
CASSDSGRTSYEQYF
TGTGCCAGCAGCGACAGCGGGAGAACCTCCTACGAGCAGTACTTC
>TRBV7-9|NA|TRBJ1-3|TRBD1
CASSLGQGVANSGNTIYF
TGTGCCAGCAGCTTGGGACAGGGGGTAGCCAACTCTGGAAACACCATATATTTT
>TRBV4-2|NA|TRBJ2-3|NA
CASSQVGGLSPDTQYF
TGTGCCAGCAGCCAAGTTGGAGGACTTAGTCCAGATACGCAGTATTTT
>TRBV2|NA|TRBJ1-4|NA
CASSEGEDEKLFF
TGTGCCAGCAGTGAAGGGGAGGATGAAAAACTGTTTTTT
>TRBV6-4|few|TRBJ2-3|TRBD2
CASSSGGATDTQYF
TGTGCCAGCAGTAGCGGGGGGGCCACAGATACGCAGTATTTT
>TRBV5-8|NA|TRBJ1-2|NA
CASSGGGYGYTF
TGTGCCAGCAGCGGGGGCGGATATGGCTACACCTTC
>TRBV5-4|NA|TRBJ2-5|TRBD1
CASSSGQGAGETQYF
TGTGCCAGCAGCTCCGGACAGGGGGCGGGAGAGACCCAGTACTTC